This T cell receptor (beta chain) was sequenced in a study of shared clonotypes between healthy human individuals. As for the study in general: Those who served as donors were two women and a few men between the ages of 18 and 49.

V lost 4 bases to trimming and J lost 8 bases, with 20 bases between them. The CDR3 consists of 15 residues. Germline CDR1 is MDHEN and CDR2 is SYDVKM. Unsorted PBMC DNA was sequenced on ten immunoSEQ deep assay plates. Per the original data handling: Filtering differed for immunoSEQ, which gave only junction sequences without quality scores. TCRdb's table, derived via immunoSEQ multiplex PCR, lists solely in-frame clones and lacks some. Clone size and the V and J calls come from that table; the DNA yielded D and trimming. The data hold about 560,000 clones, with roughly 72% observed a single time. For unsorted samples, genomic DNA was extracted from roughly 100 million PBMCs.

This TCR derives from a woman between 35 and 50 years old in good health. Some clones in this sample may be carry-over from other donors' samples. The material sequenced was PBMCs. The chain links TRBV28 to TRBJ1-2, with D perhaps matching TRBD1 (5 bases). CDR3 sequence: CASSSHSGGVSGYTF. The CDR3 nucleotides read TGTGCCAGCAGTTCTCATTCGGGGGGGGTAAGCGGCTACACCTTC.